The next 24 T cell receptor beta chains were all read from a single sample in a study of cytomegalovirus exposure and HLA in healthy donors. PCR employed 60 Vbeta and 13 Jbeta primers. Profiled with immunoSEQ multiplex PCR; TCRdb holds only in-frame clones, not every one. The sample lists 150,000 to 200,000 clones; 77% were seen once. The sample was PBMCs. Every receptor here comes from a female donor in good health and CMV-seronegative.

The chain links TRBV5-1 to TRBJ2-2, with 8 bases aligning to TRBD2. Germline CDR1 SGHRS, CDR2 YFSETQ. This CDR3 comprises 15 residues. Trimming removed 5 bases from V and 4 bases from J; junction bases left unmatched: 7. The CDR3: CASSPTGGFTGELFF. The CDR3 DNA is TGCGCCAGCAGTCCAACGGGGGGGTTCACCGGGGAGCTGTTTTTT. Based on the CDR3 plus reference TRBV5-1 and TRBJ2-2, the full variable domain is KAGVTQTPRYLIKTRGQQVTLSCSPISGHRSVSWYQQTPGQGLQFLFEYFSETQRNKGNFPGRFSGRQFSNSRSEMNVSTLELGDSALYLCASSPTGGFTGELFFGEGSRLTVL.

The rearrangement joins TRBV7-9 to TRBJ2-7; D ambiguous. This CDR3 spans 12 amino acids. Germline lookup yields CDR1 SEHNR and CDR2 FQNEAQ (reference sequence). V dropped 5 bases and J dropped 5 bases, with 10 bases sitting between them. CDR3 amino acids: CASSLRRDEQYF. CDR3 bases: TGTGCCAGCAGCCTTAGGAGAGACGAGCAGTACTTC.

CDR3 region: CASSGGRGDTQYF. DNA for the CDR3: TGTGCCAGTAGCGGCGGGAGAGGAGATACGCAGTATTTT. The chain employs TRBV19 and TRBJ2-3; 7 nucleotides line up with TRBD2. The CDR3 loop spans 13 amino acids. V was pared by 6 bases and J by 5 bases, with 5 bases of the junction left unmatched. Germline lookup yields CDR1 LNHDA and CDR2 SQIVND (reference sequence).

The CDR3 nucleotides are TGTGCCAGCAGCGTAGGGGGGACAGGGACTGAAGCTTTCTTT. It is translated as CASSVGGTGTEAFF. This chain uses TRBV9 with TRBJ1-1; 9 positions match TRBD1. The germline CDR1 and CDR2 sequences are SGDLS and YYNGEE. Trimming cost V 0 bases and J 5 bases; bases outside gene matches: 2. This CDR3 contains 14 residues.

The V gene is TRBV23-1, the J gene TRBJ1-1, with D unresolved. TRBV23-1 is labeled an ORF, and its function is uncertain. The CDR3 runs to 18 residues. The V end lost 0 bases, the J end lost 1 base, and 18 bases lay between the germline ends. CDR3 protein: CASSQSPRIAWGNTEAFF. In nucleotides, the CDR3 is TGCGCCAGCAGTCAATCCCCCCGGATAGCGTGGGGGAACACTGAAGCTTTCTTT.

This clone was seen only a few times. V usage is TRBV7-3 and J usage is TRBJ2-2, with D maybe TRBD1 (5 bases). The germline CDR1 and CDR2 sequences are SGHTA and FQGTGA. This CDR3 spans 17 amino acids. V lost 1 base and J 6 bases, leaving 18 bases between the germline ends. The CDR3 DNA is TGTGCCAGCAGCTTAATTCGCAGGGCGCGGAATTCCGGGGAGCTGTTTTTT. This translates into CASSLIRRARNSGELFF.

This sequence joins TRBV9 and TRBJ1-1; D not certain. This CDR3 region has 13 residues. Trimming left V 0 bases short and J 2 bases short, with 5 bases between. The germline CDR1 and CDR2 sequences are SGDLS and YYNGEE. The CDR3 DNA sequence: TGTGCCAGCAGCGTAGGTCCTAACACTGAAGCTTTCTTT. Translated: CASSVGPNTEAFF.

This clone occurred a few times. V usage is TRBV27 and J usage is TRBJ2-6, with 10 bases that match TRBD1. CDR3 length: 18 residues. V trimming: 6 bases; J trimming: 4 bases; junction bases outside the gene matches: 12. CDR1 is MNHEY, CDR2 SMNVEV, per germline (reference sequence). The CDR3 sequence: CASRASDRGLGGANVLTF. CDR3 sequence (DNA): TGTGCCAGCAGAGCCTCAGACAGGGGGCTAGGAGGGGCCAACGTCCTGACTTTC.

This clone was counted between two and nine times. The chain has TRBV6-5 and TRBJ1-4; TRBD1 aligns across 7 bases. The CDR3 is 15 amino acids. The junction had 7 bases not matched to a gene; V was cut back by 9 bases and J by 0 bases. Germline V gene data show CDR1 as MNHEY and CDR2 as SVGAGI. The CDR3 nucleotides read TGTGCCAGTAGACGGGACAGCGCAACTAATGAAAAACTGTTTTTT. This translates into CASRRDSATNEKLFF.

This clone was seen just once. The chain employs TRBV7-2 and TRBJ2-2; TRBD2 agrees at 11 bases. The CDR3 runs 16 residues. J was trimmed by 4 bases and V by 5 bases; bases with no gene match: 6. Germline V gives CDR1 SGHTA, CDR2 FQGNSA. This CDR3 is CASSRLAGGATGELFF. CDR3 in DNA: TGTGCCAGCAGCAGGCTAGCGGGGGGAGCCACCGGGGAGCTGTTTTTT.

The chain has TRBV10-1 and TRBJ2-1; 7 bases are shared with TRBD1. The CDR3 extends over 15 amino acids. The germline V gene has CDR1 WNHNN and CDR2 SYGVQD (reference sequence). The V gene end was trimmed by 4 bases and the J gene end by 4 bases; junction bases not matched to a gene: 7. CDR3 bases: TGCGCCAGCAGTGCCCCGGGACAGCAGTACAATGAGCAGTTCTTC. Translation gives CASSAPGQQYNEQFF.

The V and J genes are TRBV9 and TRBJ1-2; D not certain. Trimming took 0 bases from V and 5 from J, leaving 14 bases between them. This CDR3 comprises 15 residues. CDR1 SGDLS and CDR2 YYNGEE come from the germline V gene. The CDR3, as DNA: TGTGCCAGCAGCGTAGATCCGGGGAAGGCATATGGCTACACCTTC. Its protein is CASSVDPGKAYGYTF.

The gene calls are TRBV4-3 and TRBJ1-5, with 8 bases aligning to TRBD1. This CDR3 has 15 residues. CDR1 is LGHNA and CDR2 is YSLEER in the germline V gene. With V trimmed by 1 base and J by 7 bases, 6 bases remained unmatched. This chain's CDR3 is CASSQARTGNQPQHF. In nucleotides, the CDR3 is TGCGCCAGCAGCCAAGCTCGGACAGGGAACCAGCCCCAGCATTTT.

This clone was seen a handful of times. The V and J genes are TRBV6-1 and TRBJ2-1, with 7 bases fitting TRBD2. Per germline, CDR1 MNHNS and CDR2 SASEGT. J lost 6 bases, V lost 9 bases, and 8 bases had no gene match. The CDR3 spans 13 residues. Here the CDR3 reads CASSDGTINEQFF. In nucleotides, the CDR3 is TGTGCCAGTAGCGACGGGACTATCAATGAGCAGTTCTTC.

The chain links TRBV6-1 to TRBJ2-7; the D gene is possibly TRBD1 (5 bases). Germline CDR1 reads MNHNS; CDR2 reads SASEGT. V lost 0 bases and J lost 5, with 14 bases in between. The CDR3 loop spans 15 amino acids. CDR3 DNA sequence: TGTGCCAGCAGTGAAGCGGGGCAGGGTTACGACGAGCAGTACTTC. As protein: CASSEAGQGYDEQYF.

The chain recombines TRBV18 with TRBJ2-7, with 7 positions matching TRBD1. With 3 bases clipped from V and 6 bases from J, the junction kept 14 bases outside the gene matches. The CDR3 extends over 16 amino acids. Germline values: CDR1 KGHSH, CDR2 LQKENI. Here the CDR3 DNA reads TGTGCCAGCTCACCTCTCACAGGGACAGTCTTCTCCGAGCAGTACTTC. Its translation: CASSPLTGTVFSEQYF.

The chain links TRBV2 to TRBJ2-5, with D possibly matching TRBD1 (6 bases). The CDR3 is 15 residues long. V lost 3 bases and J 4 bases, leaving 15 bases between the germline ends. Germline values: CDR1 SNHLY, CDR2 FYNNEI. This chain's CDR3 is CASSDSGGRGETQYF. CDR3 nucleotides: TGTGCCAGCAGTGATTCGGGTGGCAGGGGAGAGACCCAGTACTTC.

This chain connects TRBV5-4 to TRBJ2-2; D not resolved. CDR1 and CDR2 from the germline V gene are SGHNT and YYREEE (reference sequence). V was clipped by 0 bases and J by 1 base, with 7 bases between them. The CDR3 consists of 15 residues. CDR3 in DNA: TGTGCCAGCAGCTTGGACGGGTGGAACACCGGGGAGCTGTTTTTT. Translated: CASSLDGWNTGELFF.

CDR3 region: CASSPRQGRPQISGNTIYF. DNA for the CDR3: TGTGCCAGCAGCCCCCGACAGGGGCGACCACAAATCTCTGGAAACACCATATATTTT. The J gene is TRBJ1-3, the V gene TRBV7-9; TRBD1 matches at 8 bases. The ends lost 5 bases at V and 0 bases at J; junction bases unmatched: 15. CDR1 is SEHNR and CDR2 is FQNEAQ in the germline V gene (reference sequence). The CDR3 contains 19 residues.

Of note for this clone: The same CDR3 can be traced to other DNA sequences in this sample. This chain links TRBV18 with TRBJ1-1; possible D gene TRBD1, 5 bases. V shed 6 bases and J shed 3 bases, with 11 bases lying between them. Germline CDR1 is KGHSH and CDR2 is LQKENI. The CDR3 totals 13 residues. The CDR3 sequence is CASSPDSYTEAFF. The CDR3 region has the DNA TGTGCCAGCTCCCCAGACAGTTACACTGAAGCTTTCTTT.

This clone appeared a few times. V usage is TRBV19 and J usage is TRBJ1-5; D is uncertain. CDR3 length: 14 amino acids. V shed 1 base and J shed 4 bases, with 8 bases lying between them. Germline V gives CDR1 LNHDA, CDR2 SQIVND (reference sequence). CDR3 nucleotide sequence: TGTGCCAGTAGTATAGTTCGACTGAATCAGCCCCAGCATTTT. It yields the protein CASSIVRLNQPQHF.

The rearrangement links TRBV13 to TRBJ1-5; D unclear. The germline V and J ends were trimmed by 1 base and 7 bases, with 11 bases remaining between them. The CDR3 has 14 residues. Per germline, CDR1 PRHDT and CDR2 FYEKMQ (reference sequence). The CDR3 is CASSLAGVGQPQHF. The CDR3 DNA sequence: TGTGCCAGCAGCTTAGCCGGGGTCGGGCAGCCCCAGCATTTT.

The gene calls are TRBV11-2 and TRBJ2-5; TRBD2 aligns across 7 bases. The CDR3 sequence is 15 residues long. With 7 bases clipped from V and 4 bases from J, the junction kept 12 bases outside the gene matches. Germline CDR1 is SGHAT and CDR2 is FQNNGV. In DNA form, the CDR3 reads TGTGCCAGCACCCTGTCTTTGCCTAGCGGAGAGACCCAGTACTTC. Protein product: CASTLSLPSGETQYF.

This clone was seen more than once but under ten times. The rearrangement joins TRBV28 to TRBJ2-1, with TRBD2 identical over 10 bases. CDR3 size: 15 residues. Germline CDR1 is MDHEN and CDR2 is SYDVKM. Losses at the gene ends were 6 bases for V and 3 bases for J; bases not matched to a gene: 5. This chain's CDR3 is CASRLAGGFYNEQFF. For the CDR3, the DNA is TGTGCCAGCAGATTAGCGGGGGGCTTCTACAATGAGCAGTTCTTC.